This T cell receptor beta chain was sequenced during a study of human T cells and chemical hapten exposure. The CDR3 runs 17 residues. With 6 bases removed from V and 1 base from J, the gap between germline ends came to 21 bases. The authors extracted total RNA from unfractionated whole blood. The library attached unique molecular identifiers to individual cDNA molecules. One entry per CDR3 protein, called by TCRdb with MiXCR from the 5' RACE reads. The table records about 110,000 distinct CDR3 sequences, around 20% of them present only once. The chain uses TRBV12-3 or TRBV12-4 and TRBJ1-1; D gene uncertain. This clonotype was sampled from a human donor in good health. As DNA, the CDR3 is TGTGCCAGCAGGTATGAATCCCCCCACAACTGGAACACTGAAGCTTTCTTT. Amino acids: CASRYESPHNWNTEAFF.